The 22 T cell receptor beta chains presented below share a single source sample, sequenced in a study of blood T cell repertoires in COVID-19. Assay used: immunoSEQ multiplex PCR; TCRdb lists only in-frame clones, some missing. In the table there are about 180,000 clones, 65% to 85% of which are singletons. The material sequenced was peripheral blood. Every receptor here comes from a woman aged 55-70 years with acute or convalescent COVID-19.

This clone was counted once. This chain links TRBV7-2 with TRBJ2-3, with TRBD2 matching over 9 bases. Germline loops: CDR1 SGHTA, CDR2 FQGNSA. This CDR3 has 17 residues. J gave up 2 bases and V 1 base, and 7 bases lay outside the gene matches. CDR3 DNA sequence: TGTGCCAGCAGCTTAGGTTCTAGCGGGGCCGCCACAGATACGCAGTATTTT. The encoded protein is CASSLGSSGAATDTQYF.

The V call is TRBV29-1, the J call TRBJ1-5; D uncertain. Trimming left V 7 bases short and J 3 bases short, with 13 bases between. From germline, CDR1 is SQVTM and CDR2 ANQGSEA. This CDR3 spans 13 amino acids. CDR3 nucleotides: TGCAGCGCCGGAGGGTGGGACAATCAGCCCCAGCATTTT. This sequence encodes CSAGGWDNQPQHF.

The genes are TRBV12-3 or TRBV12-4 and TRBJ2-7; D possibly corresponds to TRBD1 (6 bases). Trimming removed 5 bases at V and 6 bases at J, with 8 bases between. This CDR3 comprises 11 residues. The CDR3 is CASSTGFEQYF. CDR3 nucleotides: TGTGCCAGCAGTACAGGGTTCGAGCAGTACTTC.

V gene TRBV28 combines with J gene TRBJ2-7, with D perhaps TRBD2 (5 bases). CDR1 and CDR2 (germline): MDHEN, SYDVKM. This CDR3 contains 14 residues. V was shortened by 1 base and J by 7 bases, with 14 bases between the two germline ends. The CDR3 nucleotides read TGTGCCAGCAGTTTATATACGAGGGCAGATGAGCAGTACTTC. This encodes CASSLYTRADEQYF.

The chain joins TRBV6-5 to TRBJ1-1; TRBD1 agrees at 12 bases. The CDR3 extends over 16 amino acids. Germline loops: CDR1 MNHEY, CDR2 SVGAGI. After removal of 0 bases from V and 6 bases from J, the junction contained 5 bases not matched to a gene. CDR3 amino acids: CASSYSKGTGGSEAFF. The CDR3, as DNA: TGTGCCAGCAGTTACTCGAAAGGGACAGGGGGCTCTGAAGCTTTCTTT.

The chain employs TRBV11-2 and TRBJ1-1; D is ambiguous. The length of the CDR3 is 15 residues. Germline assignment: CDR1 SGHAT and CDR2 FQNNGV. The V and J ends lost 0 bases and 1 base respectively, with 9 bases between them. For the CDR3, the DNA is TGTGCCAGCAGCTTAGAGAGGGCTTCGAACACTGAAGCTTTCTTT. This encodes CASSLERASNTEAFF.

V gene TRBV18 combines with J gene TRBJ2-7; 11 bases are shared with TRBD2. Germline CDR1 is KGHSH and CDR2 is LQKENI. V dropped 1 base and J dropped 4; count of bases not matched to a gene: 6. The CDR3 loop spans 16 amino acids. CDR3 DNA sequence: TGTGCCAGCTCACCACGTACACTAGCGGGGGTTTACGAGCAGTACTTC. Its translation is CASSPRTLAGVYEQYF.

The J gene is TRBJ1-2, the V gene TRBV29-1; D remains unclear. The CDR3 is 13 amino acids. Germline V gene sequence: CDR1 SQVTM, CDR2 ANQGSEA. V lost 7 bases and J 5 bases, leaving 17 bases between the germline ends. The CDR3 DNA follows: TGCAGCGCCCAGGTCGGGGAGCGGTATGGCTACACCTTC. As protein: CSAQVGERYGYTF.

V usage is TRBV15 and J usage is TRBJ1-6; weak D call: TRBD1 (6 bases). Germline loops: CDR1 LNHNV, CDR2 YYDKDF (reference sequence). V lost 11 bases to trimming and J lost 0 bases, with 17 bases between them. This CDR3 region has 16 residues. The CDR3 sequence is CASSFDRNSYNSPLHF. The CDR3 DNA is TGTGCCTCATCTTTCGACAGGAACTCCTATAATTCACCCCTCCACTTT. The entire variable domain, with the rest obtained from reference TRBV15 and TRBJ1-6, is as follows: DAMVIQNPRYQVTQFGKPVTLSCSQTLNHNVMYWYQQKSSQAPKLLFHYYDKDFNNEADTPDNFQSRRPNTSFCFLDIRSPGLGDTAMYLCASSFDRNSYNSPLHFGNGTRLTVT.

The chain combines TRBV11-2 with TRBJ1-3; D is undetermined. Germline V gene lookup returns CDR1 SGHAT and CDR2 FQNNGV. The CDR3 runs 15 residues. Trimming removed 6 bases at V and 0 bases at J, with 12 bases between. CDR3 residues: CASRRGVSSGNTIYF. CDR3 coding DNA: TGTGCCAGCAGGCGTGGAGTTAGCTCTGGAAACACCATATATTTT. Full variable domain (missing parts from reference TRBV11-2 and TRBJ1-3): EAGVAQSPRYKIIEKRQSVAFWCNPISGHATLYWYQQILGQGPKLLIQFQNNGVVDDSQLPKDRFSAERLKGVDSTLKIQPAKLEDSAVYLCASRRGVSSGNTIYFGEGSWLTVV.

The CDR3 loop reads CASSEQGAVNTEAFF. The CDR3, as DNA: TGTGCCAGCAGTGAACAGGGTGCGGTGAACACTGAAGCTTTCTTT. V usage is TRBV6-1 and J usage is TRBJ1-1; TRBD1 might be the D (5 bases). The length of the CDR3 is 15 residues. Germline CDR1 and CDR2: MNHNS and SASEGT. V lost 2 bases, J lost 0 bases, and 10 bases lay in between.

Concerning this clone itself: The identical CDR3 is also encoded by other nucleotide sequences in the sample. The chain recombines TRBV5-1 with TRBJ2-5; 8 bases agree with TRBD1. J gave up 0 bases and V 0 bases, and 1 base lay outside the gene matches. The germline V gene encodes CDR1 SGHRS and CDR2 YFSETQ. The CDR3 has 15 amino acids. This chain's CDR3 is CASSLATGDQETQYF. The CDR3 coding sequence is TGCGCCAGCAGCTTGGCGACAGGGGACCAAGAGACCCAGTACTTC.

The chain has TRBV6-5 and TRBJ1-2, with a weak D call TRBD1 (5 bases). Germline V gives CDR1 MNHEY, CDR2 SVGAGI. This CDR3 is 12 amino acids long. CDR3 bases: TGTGCATCTTACGGGCAGGGTGGTGGCTACACCTTC. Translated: CASYGQGGGYTF.

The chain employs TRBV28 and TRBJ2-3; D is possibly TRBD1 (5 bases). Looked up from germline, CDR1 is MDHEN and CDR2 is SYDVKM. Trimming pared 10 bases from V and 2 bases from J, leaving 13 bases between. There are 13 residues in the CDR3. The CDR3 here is CATCRGYTDTQYF. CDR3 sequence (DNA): TGTGCCACTTGTAGGGGTTACACAGATACGCAGTATTTT.

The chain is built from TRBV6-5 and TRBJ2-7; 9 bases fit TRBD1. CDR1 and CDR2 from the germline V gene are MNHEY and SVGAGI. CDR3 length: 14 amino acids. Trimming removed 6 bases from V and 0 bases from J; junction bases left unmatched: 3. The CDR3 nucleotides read TGTGCCAGCAGGAGGGACAGGGCCTCCTACGAGCAGTACTTC. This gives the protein CASRRDRASYEQYF.

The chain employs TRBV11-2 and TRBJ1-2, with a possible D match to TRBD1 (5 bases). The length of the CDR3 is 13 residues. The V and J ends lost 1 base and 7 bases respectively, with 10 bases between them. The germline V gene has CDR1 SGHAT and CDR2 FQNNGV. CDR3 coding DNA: TGTGCCAGCAGCTTAGGCGGACATATTGGCTACACCTTC. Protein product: CASSLGGHIGYTF.

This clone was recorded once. CDR3 protein: CASSPNVRGNTGELFF. CDR3 DNA sequence: TGTGCCAGCAGCCCGAACGTACGGGGGAACACCGGGGAGCTGTTTTTT. This chain uses TRBV5-4 with TRBJ2-2; a weak D match, TRBD2 (5 bases). Germline V gene data show CDR1 as SGHNT and CDR2 as YYREEE (reference sequence). The CDR3 is made up of 16 amino acids. V shed 4 bases and J shed 1 base, with 14 bases lying between them.

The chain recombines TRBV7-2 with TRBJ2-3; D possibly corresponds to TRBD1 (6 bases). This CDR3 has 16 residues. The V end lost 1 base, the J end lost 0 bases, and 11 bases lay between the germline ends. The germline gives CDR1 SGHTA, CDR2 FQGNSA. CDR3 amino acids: CASSLGTGLSTDTQYF. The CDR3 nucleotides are TGTGCCAGCAGCTTAGGAACAGGGCTAAGCACAGATACGCAGTATTTT.

The chain's CDR3 is CASSSTDNQPQHF. The CDR3 region has the DNA TGTGCCAGCAGCTCGACAGACAATCAGCCCCAGCATTTT. The chain combines TRBV7-9 with TRBJ1-5; D perhaps matches TRBD1 (5 bases). Looked up from germline, CDR1 is SEHNR and CDR2 is FQNEAQ (reference sequence). The CDR3 is made up of 13 amino acids. Trimming stripped 4 bases from V and 3 bases from J, with 7 bases between.

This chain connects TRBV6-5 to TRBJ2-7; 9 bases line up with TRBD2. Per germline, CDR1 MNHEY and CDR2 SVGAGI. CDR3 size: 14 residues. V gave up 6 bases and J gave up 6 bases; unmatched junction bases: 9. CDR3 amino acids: CASSQDGTSIEQYF. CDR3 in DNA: TGTGCCAGCAGCCAAGACGGGACTAGCATCGAGCAGTACTTC.

As DNA, the CDR3 is TGTGCCAGCAGTTACGCGGTAGGGGGCAATCAGCCCCAGCATTTT. It encodes CASSYAVGGNQPQHF. V is TRBV6-5 and J is TRBJ1-5; a weak D match, TRBD1 (5 bases). This CDR3 has 15 residues. Germline values: CDR1 MNHEY, CDR2 SVGAGI. V was trimmed by 2 bases and J by 2 bases, leaving 10 bases between them.

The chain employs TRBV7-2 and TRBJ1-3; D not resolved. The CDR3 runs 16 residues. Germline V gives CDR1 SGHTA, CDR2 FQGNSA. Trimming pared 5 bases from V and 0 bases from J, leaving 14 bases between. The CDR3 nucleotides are TGTGCCAGCAGCCTAGGGTCCGGTGGCTCTGGAAACACCATATATTTT. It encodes CASSLGSGGSGNTIYF.